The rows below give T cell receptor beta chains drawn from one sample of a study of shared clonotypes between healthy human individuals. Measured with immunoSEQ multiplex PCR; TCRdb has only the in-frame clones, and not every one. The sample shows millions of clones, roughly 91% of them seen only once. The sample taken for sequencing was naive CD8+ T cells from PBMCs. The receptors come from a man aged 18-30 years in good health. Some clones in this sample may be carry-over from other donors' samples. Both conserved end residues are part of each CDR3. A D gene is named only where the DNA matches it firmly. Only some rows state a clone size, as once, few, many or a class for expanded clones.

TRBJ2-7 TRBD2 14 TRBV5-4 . TGTGCCAGCAGCTTGGGTGGCGGGAGGGTCGAGCAGTACTTC CASSLGGGRVEQYF
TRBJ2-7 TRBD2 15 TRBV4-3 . TGCGCCAGCAGCCAAGGACTAGCGGGAGCGGGGGAGCAGTACTTC CASSQGLAGAGEQYF
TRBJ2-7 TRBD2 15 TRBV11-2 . TGTGCCAGCAGCTTAAGCGGGAGGGGGGTATACGAGCAGTACTTC CASSLSGRGVYEQYF
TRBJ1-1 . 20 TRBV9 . TGTGCCAGCAGCGTAGACGAGGGAATTGGGCCCCTCGGCATGAACACTGAAGCTTTCTTT CASSVDEGIGPLGMNTEAFF
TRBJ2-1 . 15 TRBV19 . TGTGCCAGTAGTGATGACCGCCGCTCCTACAATGAGCAGTTCTTC CASSDDRRSYNEQFF
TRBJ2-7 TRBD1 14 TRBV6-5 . TGTGCCAGCAGTCCGGACAGGTTCTCCTACGAGCAGTACTTC CASSPDRFSYEQYF
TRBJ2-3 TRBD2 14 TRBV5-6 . TGTGCCAGCAGCCAGGGACTAGTCCCAGATACGCAGTATTTT CASSQGLVPDTQYF
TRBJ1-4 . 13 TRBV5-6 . TGTGCCAGCAGCTTGAGCCCGTCTGAAAAACTGTTTTTT CASSLSPSEKLFF
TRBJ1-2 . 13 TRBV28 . TGTGCCAGCAGTTTACGGGACCCTAAAGGCTACACCTTC CASSLRDPKGYTF
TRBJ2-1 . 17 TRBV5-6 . TGTGCCAGCAGCTTGCCTCTCGGAGGGACCTCCTACAATGAGCAGTTCTTC CASSLPLGGTSYNEQFF
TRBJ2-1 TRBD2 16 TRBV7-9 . TGTGCCAGCAGCTCAACTAGCGGGAGGGGATACAATGAGCAGTTCTTC CASSSTSGRGYNEQFF
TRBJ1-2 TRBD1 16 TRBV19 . TGTGCCAGTAGTGTGAAACAGGGGGCTACATGGTATGGCTACACCTTC CASSVKQGATWYGYTF
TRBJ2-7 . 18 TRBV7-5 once TGTGCCAGAAGCTTATTTACGGGTTCGGAGGACAGCGCAGGCGAGCAGTACTTC CARSLFTGSEDSAGEQYF